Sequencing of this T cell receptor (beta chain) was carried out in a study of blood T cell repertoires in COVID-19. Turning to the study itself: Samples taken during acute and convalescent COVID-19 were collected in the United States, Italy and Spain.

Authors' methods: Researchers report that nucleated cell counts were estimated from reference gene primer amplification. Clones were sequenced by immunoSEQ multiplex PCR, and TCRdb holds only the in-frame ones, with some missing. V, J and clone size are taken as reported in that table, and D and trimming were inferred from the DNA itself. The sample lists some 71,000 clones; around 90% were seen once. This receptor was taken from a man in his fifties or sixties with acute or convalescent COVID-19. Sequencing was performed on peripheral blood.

The CDR3 DNA reads TGTGCCAGCAGCTTAGATACAGTCTATGGCTACACCTTC. Protein: CASSLDTVYGYTF. The chain recombines TRBV11-3 with TRBJ1-2; no clear D. CDR3 length equals 13 residues. In germline, CDR1 is SGHNT, CDR2 YENEEA. V gave up 0 bases and J gave up 4 bases, with 6 bases separating them.